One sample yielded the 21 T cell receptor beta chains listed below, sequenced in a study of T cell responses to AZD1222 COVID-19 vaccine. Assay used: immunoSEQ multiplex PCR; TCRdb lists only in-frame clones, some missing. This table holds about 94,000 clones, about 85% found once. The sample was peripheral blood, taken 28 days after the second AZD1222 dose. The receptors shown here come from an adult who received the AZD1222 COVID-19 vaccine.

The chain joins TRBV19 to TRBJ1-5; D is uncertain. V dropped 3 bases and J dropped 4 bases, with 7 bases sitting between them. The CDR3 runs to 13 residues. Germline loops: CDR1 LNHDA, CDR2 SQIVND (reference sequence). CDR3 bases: TGTGCCAGTAGTATGAAATGGAATCAGCCCCAGCATTTT. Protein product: CASSMKWNQPQHF. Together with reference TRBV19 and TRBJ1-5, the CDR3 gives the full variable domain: DGGITQSPKYLFRKEGQNVTLSCEQNLNHDAMYWYRQDPGQGLRLIYYSQIVNDFQKGDIAEGYSVSREKKESFPLTVTSAQKNPTAFYLCASSMKWNQPQHFGDGTRLSIL.

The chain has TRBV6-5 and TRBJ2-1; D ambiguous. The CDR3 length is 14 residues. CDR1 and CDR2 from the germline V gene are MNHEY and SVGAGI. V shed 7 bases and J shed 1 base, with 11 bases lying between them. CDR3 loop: CASTLGGSYNEQFF. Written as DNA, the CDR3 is TGTGCCAGCACCTTAGGTGGGTCCTACAATGAGCAGTTCTTC.

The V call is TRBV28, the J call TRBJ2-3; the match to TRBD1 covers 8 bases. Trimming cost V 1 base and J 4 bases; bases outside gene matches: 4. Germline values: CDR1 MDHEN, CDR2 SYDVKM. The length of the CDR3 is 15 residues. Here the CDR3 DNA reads TGTGCCAGCAGTTTATTTGGACAGGGAGCAGATACGCAGTATTTT. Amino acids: CASSLFGQGADTQYF.

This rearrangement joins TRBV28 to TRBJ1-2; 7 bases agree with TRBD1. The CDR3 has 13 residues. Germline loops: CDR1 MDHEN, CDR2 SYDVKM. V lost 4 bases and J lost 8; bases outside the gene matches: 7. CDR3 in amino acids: CASSSQGRRGYTF. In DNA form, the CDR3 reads TGTGCCAGCAGTTCACAGGGGAGGCGCGGCTACACCTTC.

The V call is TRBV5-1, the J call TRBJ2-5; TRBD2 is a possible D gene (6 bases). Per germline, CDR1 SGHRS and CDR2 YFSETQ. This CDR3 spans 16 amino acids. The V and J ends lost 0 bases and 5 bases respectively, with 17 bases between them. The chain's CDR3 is CASSLDDGRRGETQYF. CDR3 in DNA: TGCGCCAGCAGCTTGGATGACGGGAGACGGGGTGAGACCCAGTACTTC.

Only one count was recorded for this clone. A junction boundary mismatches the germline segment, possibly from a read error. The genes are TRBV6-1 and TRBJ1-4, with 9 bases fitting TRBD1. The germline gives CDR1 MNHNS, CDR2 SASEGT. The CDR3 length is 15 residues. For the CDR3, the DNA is TGTGCCAGCAGAGAAGTAGGGACAGGGAATGAAAAACTGTTTTTT. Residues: CASREVGTGNEKLFF.

The CDR3 loop reads CASSYYNEQFF. CDR3 nucleotide sequence: TGTGCCAGCAGCTATTACAATGAGCAGTTCTTC. This chain uses TRBV5-4 with TRBJ2-1; D is uncertain. Looked up from germline, CDR1 is SGHNT and CDR2 is YYREEE (reference sequence). Between the trimmed V and J ends, which lost 3 bases and 4 bases, there was a span of 2 bases. The CDR3 has 11 amino acids.

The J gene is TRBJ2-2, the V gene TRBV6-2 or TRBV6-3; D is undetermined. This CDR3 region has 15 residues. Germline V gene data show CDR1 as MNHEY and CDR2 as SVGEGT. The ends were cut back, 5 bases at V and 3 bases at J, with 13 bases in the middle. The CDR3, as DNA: TGTGCCAGCAGTCGACACGCCATCGACACCGGGGAGCTGTTTTTT. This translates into CASSRHAIDTGELFF.

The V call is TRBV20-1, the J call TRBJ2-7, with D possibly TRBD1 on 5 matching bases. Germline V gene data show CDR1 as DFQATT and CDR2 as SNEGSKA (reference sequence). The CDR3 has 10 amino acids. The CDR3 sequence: CSGRAGEQYF. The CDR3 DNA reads TGCAGCGGCAGGGCCGGCGAGCAGTACTTC.

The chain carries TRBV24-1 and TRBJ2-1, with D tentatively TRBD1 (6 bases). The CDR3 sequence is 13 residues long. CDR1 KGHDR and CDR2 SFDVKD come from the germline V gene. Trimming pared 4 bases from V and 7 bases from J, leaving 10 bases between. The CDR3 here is CATSEPGTNEQFF. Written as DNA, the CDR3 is TGTGCCACCAGTGAACCCGGGACAAATGAGCAGTTCTTC.

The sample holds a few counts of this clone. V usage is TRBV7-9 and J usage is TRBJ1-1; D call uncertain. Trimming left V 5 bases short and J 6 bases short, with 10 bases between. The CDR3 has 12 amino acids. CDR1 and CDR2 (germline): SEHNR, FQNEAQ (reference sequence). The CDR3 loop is CASSPDPAEAFF. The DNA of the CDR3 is TGTGCCAGCAGCCCGGACCCCGCTGAAGCTTTCTTT. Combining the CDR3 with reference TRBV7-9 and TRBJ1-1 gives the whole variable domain DTGVSQNPRHKITKRGQNVTFRCDPISEHNRLYWYRQTLGQGPEFLTYFQNEAQLEKSRLLSDRFSAERPKGSFSTLEIQRTEQGDSAMYLCASSPDPAEAFFGQGTRLTVV.

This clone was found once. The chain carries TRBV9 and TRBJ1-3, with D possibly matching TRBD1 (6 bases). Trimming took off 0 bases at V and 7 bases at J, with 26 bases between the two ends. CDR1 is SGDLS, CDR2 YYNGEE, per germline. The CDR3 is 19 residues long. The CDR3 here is CASSVGTGGAGGARNTIYF. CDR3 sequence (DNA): TGTGCCAGCAGCGTAGGAACTGGTGGGGCTGGGGGGGCTCGGAACACCATATATTTT.

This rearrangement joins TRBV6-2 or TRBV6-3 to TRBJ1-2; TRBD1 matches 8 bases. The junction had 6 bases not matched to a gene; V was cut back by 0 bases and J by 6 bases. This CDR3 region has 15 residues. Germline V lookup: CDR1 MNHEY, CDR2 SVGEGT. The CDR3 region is CASSYSETGGDGYTF. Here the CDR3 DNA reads TGTGCCAGCAGTTACTCGGAAACAGGGGGGGATGGCTACACCTTC.

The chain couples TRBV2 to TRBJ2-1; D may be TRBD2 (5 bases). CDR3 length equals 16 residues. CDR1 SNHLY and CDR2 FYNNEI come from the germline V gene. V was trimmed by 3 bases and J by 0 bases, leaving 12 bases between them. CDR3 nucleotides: TGTGCCAGCAGTGATCCCAGCGGAAGCTCCTACAATGAGCAGTTCTTC. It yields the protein CASSDPSGSSYNEQFF.

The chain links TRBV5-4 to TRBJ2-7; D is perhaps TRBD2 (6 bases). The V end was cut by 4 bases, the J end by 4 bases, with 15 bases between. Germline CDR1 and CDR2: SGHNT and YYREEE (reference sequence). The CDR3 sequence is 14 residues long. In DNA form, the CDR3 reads TGTGCCAGCAGCAACGGGGGTTACGGTTACGAGCAGTACTTC. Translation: CASSNGGYGYEQYF.

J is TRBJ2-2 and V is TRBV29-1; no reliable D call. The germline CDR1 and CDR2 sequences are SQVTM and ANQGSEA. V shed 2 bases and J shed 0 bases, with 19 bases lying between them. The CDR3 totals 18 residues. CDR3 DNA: TGCAGCGTTGAACGGAGAAAAGATAAGGGCGCGAACACCGGGGAGCTGTTTTTT. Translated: CSVERRKDKGANTGELFF.

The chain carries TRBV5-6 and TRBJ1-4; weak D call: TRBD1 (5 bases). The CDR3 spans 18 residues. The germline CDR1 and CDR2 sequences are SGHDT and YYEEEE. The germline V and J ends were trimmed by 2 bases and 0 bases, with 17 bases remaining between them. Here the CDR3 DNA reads TGTGCCAGCAGCTTCACACTCGGGACGTCCGCAACTAATGAAAAACTGTTTTTT. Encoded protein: CASSFTLGTSATNEKLFF.

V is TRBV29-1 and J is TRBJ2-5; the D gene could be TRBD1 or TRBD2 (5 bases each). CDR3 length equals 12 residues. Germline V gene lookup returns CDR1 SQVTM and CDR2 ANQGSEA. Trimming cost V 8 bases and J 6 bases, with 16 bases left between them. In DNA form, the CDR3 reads TGCAGCCTATCGGGGACCGGGCAGACCCAGTACTTC. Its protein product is CSLSGTGQTQYF.

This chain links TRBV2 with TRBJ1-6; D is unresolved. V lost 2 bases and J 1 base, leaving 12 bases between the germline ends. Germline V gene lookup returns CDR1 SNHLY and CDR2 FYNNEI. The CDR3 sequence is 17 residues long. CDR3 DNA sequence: TGTGCCAGCAGTGAACGGCAAGCTTGGTCCTATAATTCACCCCTCCACTTT. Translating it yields CASSERQAWSYNSPLHF.

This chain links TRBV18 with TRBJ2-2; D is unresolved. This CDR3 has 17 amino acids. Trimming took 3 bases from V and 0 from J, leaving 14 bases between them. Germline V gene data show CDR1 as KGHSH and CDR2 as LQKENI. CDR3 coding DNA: TGTGCCAGCTCACCCCGTCCTTTATCCGCGAACACCGGGGAGCTGTTTTTT. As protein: CASSPRPLSANTGELFF.

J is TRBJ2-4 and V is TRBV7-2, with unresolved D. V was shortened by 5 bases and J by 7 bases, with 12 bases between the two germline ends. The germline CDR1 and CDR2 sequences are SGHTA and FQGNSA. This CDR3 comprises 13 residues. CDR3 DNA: TGTGCCAGCAGCAGGACCCCTGGGAACATTCAGTACTTC. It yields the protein CASSRTPGNIQYF.